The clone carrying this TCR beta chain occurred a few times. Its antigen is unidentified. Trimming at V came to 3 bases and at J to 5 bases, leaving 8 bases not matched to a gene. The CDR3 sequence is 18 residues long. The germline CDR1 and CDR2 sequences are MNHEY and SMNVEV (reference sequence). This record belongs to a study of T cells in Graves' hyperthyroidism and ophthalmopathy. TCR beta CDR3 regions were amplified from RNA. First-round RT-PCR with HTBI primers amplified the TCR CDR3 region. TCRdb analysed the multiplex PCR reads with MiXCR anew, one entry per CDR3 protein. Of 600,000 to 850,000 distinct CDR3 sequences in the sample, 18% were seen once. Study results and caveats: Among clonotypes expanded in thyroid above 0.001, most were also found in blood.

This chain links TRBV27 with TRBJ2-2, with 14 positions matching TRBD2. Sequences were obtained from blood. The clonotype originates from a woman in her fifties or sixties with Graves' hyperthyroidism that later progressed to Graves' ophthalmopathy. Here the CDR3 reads CASSFPGLAGARTGELFF. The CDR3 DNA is TGTGCCAGCAGTTTCCCGGGACTAGCGGGGGCGAGGACCGGGGAGCTGTTTTTT.